This T cell receptor (beta chain) was profiled in a study of human T cells and chemical hapten exposure. This clonotype was observed many times. Trimming shortened V by 6 bases and J by 2 bases, and 16 bases separated the two germline ends. This CDR3 is built from 15 residues. Germline assignment: CDR1 MNHEY and CDR2 SVGAGI. Each CDR3 protein is one row after TCRdb ran MiXCR on the RACE reads. The sample includes 99,000 or so distinct CDR3 sequences, 9.5% to 14% of them seen just once. This sample's time point: pre-sensitization, week 0. This sample's treatment: therapeutic diphenylcyclopropenone sensitization with weekly scalp DPC.

This sequence was found in a woman aged 55 to 70 with alopecia areata. Some clones in this sample may be carry-over from other donors' samples. The sequencing used whole blood, collected in connection with sensitization to the hapten diphenylcyclopropenone (DPC). The V gene is TRBV6-5, the J gene TRBJ2-5; D possibly matches TRBD1 or TRBD2 (5 bases each). CDR3 loop: CASRRTGTLQETQYF. Written as DNA, the CDR3 is TGTGCCAGCAGGCGGACCGGGACGTTGCAAGAGACCCAGTACTTC.